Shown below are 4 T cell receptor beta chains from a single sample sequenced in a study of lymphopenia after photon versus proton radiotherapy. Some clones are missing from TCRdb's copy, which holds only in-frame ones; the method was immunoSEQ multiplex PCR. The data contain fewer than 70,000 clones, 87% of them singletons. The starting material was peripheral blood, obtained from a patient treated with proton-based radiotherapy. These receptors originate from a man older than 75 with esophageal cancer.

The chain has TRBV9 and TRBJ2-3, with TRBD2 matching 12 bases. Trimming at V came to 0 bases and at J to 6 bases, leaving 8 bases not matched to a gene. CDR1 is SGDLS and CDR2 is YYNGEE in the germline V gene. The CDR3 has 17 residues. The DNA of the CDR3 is TGTGCCAGCAGCGTAGGAGGAGGGGGACTAGCGGGTGATACGCAGTATTTT. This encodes CASSVGGGGLAGDTQYF.

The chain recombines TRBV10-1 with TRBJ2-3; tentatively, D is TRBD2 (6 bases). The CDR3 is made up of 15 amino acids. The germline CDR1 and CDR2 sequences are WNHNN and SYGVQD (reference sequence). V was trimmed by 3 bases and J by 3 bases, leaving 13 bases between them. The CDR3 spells CASSEFAGRTDTQYF. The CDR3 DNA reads TGCGCCAGCAGTGAATTCGCAGGGAGGACAGATACGCAGTATTTT.

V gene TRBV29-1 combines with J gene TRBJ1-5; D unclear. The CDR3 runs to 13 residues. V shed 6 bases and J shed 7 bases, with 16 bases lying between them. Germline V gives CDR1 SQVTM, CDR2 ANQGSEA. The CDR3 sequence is CSVIPRSGQPQHF. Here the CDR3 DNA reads TGCAGCGTCATTCCTCGTTCTGGACAGCCCCAGCATTTT.

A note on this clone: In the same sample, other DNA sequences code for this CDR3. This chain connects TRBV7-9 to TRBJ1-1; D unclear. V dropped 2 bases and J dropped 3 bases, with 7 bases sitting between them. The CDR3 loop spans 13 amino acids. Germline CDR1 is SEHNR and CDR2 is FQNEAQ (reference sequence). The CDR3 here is CASSLRSDTEAFF. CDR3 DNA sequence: TGTGCCAGCAGCTTAAGATCAGACACTGAAGCTTTCTTT. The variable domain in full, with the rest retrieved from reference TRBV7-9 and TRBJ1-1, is DTGVSQNPRHKITKRGQNVTFRCDPISEHNRLYWYRQTLGQGPEFLTYFQNEAQLEKSRLLSDRFSAERPKGSFSTLEIQRTEQGDSAMYLCASSLRSDTEAFFGQGTRLTVV.